The sequence of this T cell receptor beta chain was determined in a study of CD8 T cells in Susac syndrome. The RNA, about 0.5 to 1 ug, was put through reverse transcription using random hexamers. Multiplex immunoSEQ PCR targeted 54 Vbeta and 13 Jbeta TCR beta segments. MiXCR, applied by TCRdb to the immunoSEQ multiplex PCR reads, yields one record per CDR3 protein. The table records about 240,000 distinct CDR3 sequences, roughly 95% of them present only once. Blood CD8+ and CD4+ T cells underwent high-throughput TCR beta sequencing. This CDR3 comprises 12 residues. Trimming pared 0 bases from V and 9 bases from J, leaving 9 bases between. CDR1 is SQVTM and CDR2 is ANQGSEA in the germline V gene.

Sequenced sample: CD4+ T cells from PBMCs. This chain joins TRBV29-1 and TRBJ2-1, with D maybe TRBD1 (5 bases). This receptor was identified in a human donor with Susac syndrome. The CDR3 region has the DNA TGCAGCGTTGAAGAAGACAGAGGTGAGCAGTTCTTC. Translation gives CSVEEDRGEQFF.